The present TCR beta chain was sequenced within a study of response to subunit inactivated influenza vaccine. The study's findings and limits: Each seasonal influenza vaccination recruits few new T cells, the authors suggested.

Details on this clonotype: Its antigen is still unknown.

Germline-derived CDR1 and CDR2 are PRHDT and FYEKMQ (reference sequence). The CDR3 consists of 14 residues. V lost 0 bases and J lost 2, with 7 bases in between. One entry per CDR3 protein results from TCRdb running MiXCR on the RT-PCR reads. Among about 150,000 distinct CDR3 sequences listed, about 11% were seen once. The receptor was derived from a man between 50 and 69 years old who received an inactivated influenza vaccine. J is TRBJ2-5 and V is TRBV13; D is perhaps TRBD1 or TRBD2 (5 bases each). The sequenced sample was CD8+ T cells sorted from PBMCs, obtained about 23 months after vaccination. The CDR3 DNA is TGTGCCAGCAGCTTAGGGGGACCGCAAGAGACCCAGTACTTC. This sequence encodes CASSLGGPQETQYF.